Listed below are T cell receptor beta chains from one sample, sequenced in a study of blood T cell repertoires in COVID-19. TCRdb's copy holds only in-frame clones and misses some; the assay was immunoSEQ multiplex PCR. The sample has around 270,000 clones, approximately 90% seen once. The source material was peripheral blood. The receptors originated from a man aged 40-50 years with acute or convalescent COVID-19. CDR3s leave out the opening cysteine and the closing phenylalanine or tryptophan. Clone size, where shown, is once, few, many, or a class for clones that have expanded.

TRBV10-3 - AISNGGNQPQH
TRBV2 - ASRVQGLPISANYGYT
TRBV28 once ASSLGTFLGSWSTGELF
TRBV19 few ASSIDQPGALRPYNEQF
TRBV10-3 - AISTSSGQNQPQH
TRBV7-2 - ASSLQDNQPQH
TRBV6-5 once ASGQQGYNSPLH
TRBV18 - ASSLGQGGVIEAF
TRBV7-2 - ASSSSRDRGYNSPLH
TRBV6-5 once ASRQGEIYEQY
TRBV10-3 - AISAGTATDTQY
TRBV25-1 - ASSEGWRGTDTQY
TRBV27 - ASSPLLAGGPDEQF
TRBV11-2 - ASSQDWSNYGYT
TRBV9 - ASVRNYGYT
TRBV7-3 - ASSPLGGSNTEAF
TRBV6-5 - ASKGGVGYT
TRBV11-2 - ASSSISGNYGYT
TRBV7-7 - ASSLDRYNEQF
TRBV9 - ASSVALGGNTEAF
TRBV14 - ASSQDLGGELF
TRBV6-2/TRBV6-3 - ASSYRAGGSTDTQY
TRBV4-2 - ASSLNRGIMNTEAF
TRBV19 - ASRYPGGSEAF
TRBV6-2/TRBV6-3 - ASSYRRTGIGRSSYEQY
TRBV4-1 - ASSQGDITTYEQY
TRBV30 - AWSVLFVRMNTEAF
TRBV24-1 - ATRGGRGDTQY
TRBV6-2/TRBV6-3 - ASSYSKGAQGYT
TRBV15 - ATSFAGGDNEQF
TRBV21-1 - ASSKAGQSSYEQY
TRBV18 - ASSDSLNTEAF
TRBV3-1/TRBV3-2 - ASSRTGRELTIY
TRBV2 few ASSGRGGTGELF
TRBV19 - ASSVSTGSGYGYT
TRBV25-1 - ASSVTEGSGNTIY
TRBV7-9 - ASSPSGGIGDTQY
TRBV13 - ASSFRTDTGELF
TRBV12-5 - ASGHRDTNYGYT